This T cell receptor beta chain was obtained from a study of OX40 agonist ivuxolimab in advanced cancers. Study-wide context: Two patients with cutaneous melanoma and one with hepatocellular carcinoma, three in total, showed partial responses.

The data were produced by immunoSEQ multiplex PCR, yet TCRdb's version contains in-frame clones alone and is incomplete. The data show 50,000 to 80,000 clones, approximately 81% seen once. Study findings and constraints: The specificity for antigen of the expanded peripheral T cells was not determined.

Germline-derived CDR1 and CDR2 are MGHRA and YSYEKL. V was shortened by 0 bases and J by 0 bases, with 12 bases between the two germline ends. The CDR3 is made up of 18 amino acids. As regards this clone: Its target is not known.

The source material was CD4+ or CD8+ T cells sorted from blood, sampled in a trial of the OX40 agonist ivuxolimab. This TCR derives from an adult with an advanced solid tumor such as melanoma, head and neck, liver or kidney cancer. The rearrangement joins TRBV4-1 to TRBJ1-6; D is ambiguous. The CDR3 DNA is TGCGCCAGCAGCCAAGATCCCGGGCACCCCTCCTATAATTCACCCCTCCACTTT. Its protein product is CASSQDPGHPSYNSPLHF.